These 16 T cell receptor beta chains were all obtained from the same sample, sequenced in a study of lymphopenia after photon versus proton radiotherapy. Sequenced by immunoSEQ multiplex PCR; TCRdb stores in-frame clones only, minus some. Among under 30,000 clones, approximately 80% were seen once, and the ten largest hold roughly 23%. Sequencing used peripheral blood, obtained from a patient treated with photon-based radiotherapy. All receptors derive from a middle-aged man with gastric cancer.

CDR3 in DNA: TGTGCCAGCAGCGTAGGGGTTAGCACCATTTCCACCGGGGAGCTGTTTTTT. It specifies CASSVGVSTISTGELFF. The chain carries TRBV9 and TRBJ2-2; D is uncertain. The V gene's germline CDR1 is SGDLS and CDR2 YYNGEE. The CDR3 has 17 amino acids. Trimming stripped 0 bases from V and 4 bases from J, with 16 bases between.

The rearrangement links TRBV2 to TRBJ2-1, with D hard to call. The V end was cut by 5 bases, the J end by 3 bases, with 5 bases between. The CDR3 contains 12 residues. Per the germline V gene, CDR1 is SNHLY and CDR2 is FYNNEI. The CDR3 region has the DNA TGTGCCAGCAGTAAGAACTACAATGAGCAGTTCTTC. Translated: CASSKNYNEQFF.

The chain has TRBV11-2 and TRBJ1-1, with no clear D. Deletions cut 6 bases from V and 2 bases from J, with 13 bases between. The CDR3 spans 14 residues. Germline lookup yields CDR1 SGHAT and CDR2 FQNNGV. In nucleotides, the CDR3 is TGTGCCAGCAGAAAACCGGGATCAAACACTGAAGCTTTCTTT. It codes for CASRKPGSNTEAFF.

This clone showed up just once. This rearrangement joins TRBV27 to TRBJ2-7; unclear D gene. There are 14 residues in the CDR3. Deletions cut 1 base from V and 2 bases from J, with 9 bases between. Per the germline V gene, CDR1 is MNHEY and CDR2 is SMNVEV (reference sequence). DNA of the CDR3: TGTGCCAGCAGTTTATTGGGCTTTACCTACGAGCAGTACTTC. It encodes CASSLLGFTYEQYF.

This chain connects TRBV4-3 to TRBJ1-3; 10 nucleotides agree with TRBD1. The V gene's germline CDR1 is LGHNA and CDR2 YSLEER. The CDR3 sequence is 16 residues long. Losses at the gene ends were 3 bases for V and 2 bases for J; bases not matched to a gene: 4. Written as DNA, the CDR3 is TGCGCCAGCAGCCACGGGACAGGGGAAGCTGGAAACACCATATATTTT. It encodes CASSHGTGEAGNTIYF.

This chain uses TRBV6-5 with TRBJ2-2; D perhaps matches TRBD1 (6 bases). V shed 5 bases and J shed 4 bases, with 14 bases lying between them. The germline CDR1 and CDR2 sequences are MNHEY and SVGAGI. The CDR3 totals 15 residues. The CDR3 loop reads CASSLTGTITGELFF. DNA for the CDR3: TGTGCCAGCAGTCTAACCGGGACAATCACCGGGGAGCTGTTTTTT.

V is TRBV5-1 and J is TRBJ1-6; no reliable D call. The length of the CDR3 is 15 residues. Germline V lookup: CDR1 SGHRS, CDR2 YFSETQ. Trimming cost V 4 bases and J 1 base, with 9 bases left between them. CDR3 protein: CASSQTRSYNSPLHF. CDR3 sequence (DNA): TGCGCCAGCAGCCAAACCCGTTCCTATAATTCACCCCTCCACTTT.

The rearrangement links TRBV2 to TRBJ1-3, with D possibly matching TRBD1 (6 bases). Germline values: CDR1 SNHLY, CDR2 FYNNEI. Trimming left V 7 bases short and J 5 bases short, with 21 bases between. This CDR3 has 16 residues. The DNA of the CDR3 is TGTGCCAGCACCGTAACAGGGCAGGGAACGAGAAACACCATATATTTT. As protein: CASTVTGQGTRNTIYF.

The V call is TRBV11-2, the J call TRBJ2-7; weak D call: TRBD1 (6 bases). Germline-derived CDR1 and CDR2 are SGHAT and FQNNGV. There are 13 residues in the CDR3. V was pared by 2 bases and J by 3 bases, with 8 bases between. CDR3 DNA: TGTGCCAGCAGCTTAAGGGACAACTACGAGCAGTACTTC. Translating gives CASSLRDNYEQYF.

The CDR3 here is CASSRTTGAARNNQPQHF. The CDR3 DNA sequence: TGTGCCAGTAGTCGAACAACAGGGGCAGCAAGAAACAATCAGCCCCAGCATTTT. The chain employs TRBV19 and TRBJ1-5, with 7 positions matching TRBD1. The trim removed 5 bases at V and 3 bases at J, leaving 16 bases unmatched. From germline, CDR1 is LNHDA and CDR2 SQIVND (reference sequence). This CDR3 is built from 18 residues.

The rearrangement joins TRBV9 to TRBJ1-5; 7 bases fit TRBD1. V shed 4 bases, J shed 6 bases, and the junction held 10 bases outside the gene matches. The CDR3 length is 15 residues. Germline CDR1 reads SGDLS; CDR2 reads YYNGEE. In nucleotides, the CDR3 is TGTGCCAGCAGCCTGACAGGGTTCACGGGTCAGCCCCAGCATTTT. Amino acids: CASSLTGFTGQPQHF.

V usage is TRBV27 and J usage is TRBJ1-2; possible D gene TRBD1, 6 bases. Germline CDR1 MNHEY, CDR2 SMNVEV (reference sequence). The CDR3 totals 13 residues. Trimming left V 7 bases short and J 3 bases short, with 12 bases between. In DNA, the CDR3 is TGTGCCAGCAAAACAGGGAATGACTATGGCTACACCTTC. Translating gives CASKTGNDYGYTF.

This chain uses TRBV27 with TRBJ2-2, with D perhaps matching TRBD1 (5 bases). The CDR3 contains 15 residues. Germline CDR1 reads MNHEY; CDR2 reads SMNVEV (reference sequence). The V end lost 2 bases, the J end lost 0 bases, and 7 bases lay between the germline ends. CDR3 nucleotide sequence: TGTGCCAGCAGTTTAGGGGCGACGAACACCGGGGAGCTGTTTTTT. It is translated as CASSLGATNTGELFF.

J is TRBJ1-5 and V is TRBV30, with D tentatively TRBD1 (6 bases). Germline-derived CDR1 and CDR2 are GTSNPN and SVGIG (reference sequence). Trimming cost V 2 bases and J 8 bases, with 13 bases left between them. The CDR3 contains 13 residues. CDR3 DNA sequence: TGTGCCTGGAGTTACAGGGAATCCAAGCCCCAGCATTTT. It codes for CAWSYRESKPQHF.

The rearrangement uses TRBV30 and TRBJ2-6; maybe TRBD2 (6 bases). CDR3 length equals 13 residues. The V end lost 1 base, the J end lost 7 bases, and 8 bases lay between the germline ends. Germline V lookup: CDR1 GTSNPN, CDR2 SVGIG (reference sequence). The CDR3 loop reads CAWSAGEANVLTF. The CDR3 DNA is TGTGCCTGGAGTGCGGGGGAAGCCAACGTCCTGACTTTC.

The V call is TRBV7-2, the J call TRBJ1-5; 8 nucleotides line up with TRBD1. The V gene's germline CDR1 is SGHTA and CDR2 FQGNSA. The CDR3 runs to 14 residues. The ends lost 5 bases at V and 7 bases at J; junction bases unmatched: 7. The CDR3 region has the DNA TGTGCCAGCAGCGCTACAGGGGGGGAACAGCCCCAGCATTTT. Translation gives CASSATGGEQPQHF.